Listed below are T cell receptor beta chains from one sample, sequenced in a study of identical twins. TCRdb processed the 5' RACE reads anew with MiXCR; each CDR3 protein has one entry. This sample has 750,000 to 950,000 distinct CDR3 sequences, with over 9% found just once. In addition, the sample was reused for a study of yellow fever vaccine responses in identical twins.

Sample: PBMCs. Every receptor here comes from a woman aged 18-29 years in good health. The CDR3 runs from the conserved cysteine through the conserved F or W.

CDR3 length: 15; V gene: TRBV28; J gene: TRBJ1-4; CDR3 protein: CASRSTGATNEKLFF
CDR3 length: 15; V gene: TRBV11-3; J gene: TRBJ2-1; CDR3 protein: CASSPSKDSYNEQFF
CDR3 length: 16; V gene: TRBV5-5; J gene: TRBJ2-6; CDR3 protein: CASSFWERTGANVLTF
CDR3 length: 17; V gene: TRBV14; J gene: TRBJ1-1; CDR3 protein: CASSLWDTLLLNTEAFF
CDR3 length: 13; V gene: TRBV24-1; J gene: TRBJ2-3; CDR3 protein: CATRGQSTDTQYF
CDR3 length: 15; V gene: TRBV19; J gene: TRBJ1-2; CDR3 protein: CASSPTNTLDYGYTF
CDR3 length: 14; V gene: TRBV6-1; J gene: TRBJ2-2; CDR3 protein: CASSKGGRAGELFF
CDR3 length: 15; V gene: TRBV20-1; J gene: TRBJ2-1; CDR3 protein: CSAFPLGGLYNEQFF
CDR3 length: 15; V gene: TRBV6-5; J gene: TRBJ1-4; CDR3 protein: CASSVSTGGGEKLFF
CDR3 length: 15; V gene: TRBV12-3/TRBV12-4; J gene: TRBJ1-2; CDR3 protein: CASSLSQGRNYGYTF
CDR3 length: 13; V gene: TRBV4-1; J gene: TRBJ1-2; CDR3 protein: CASSPTGVSGYTF
CDR3 length: 17; V gene: TRBV4-2; J gene: TRBJ1-6; CDR3 protein: CASSQSGRGPNNSPLHF
CDR3 length: 15; V gene: TRBV24-1; J gene: TRBJ2-1; CDR3 protein: CATSEPSSEYNEQFF
CDR3 length: 18; V gene: TRBV5-1; J gene: TRBJ2-1; CDR3 protein: CASSSQVGLAGKYNEQFF
CDR3 length: 17; V gene: TRBV10-3; J gene: TRBJ2-6; CDR3 protein: CATKSLSRTSGANVLTF
CDR3 length: 17; V gene: TRBV25-1; J gene: TRBJ1-2; CDR3 protein: CASSESVTPGQSYGYTF
CDR3 length: 15; V gene: TRBV28; J gene: TRBJ1-2; CDR3 protein: CASRDGRRLNYGYTF
CDR3 length: 17; V gene: TRBV9; J gene: TRBJ2-3; CDR3 protein: CASSDTAGGALLDTQYF
CDR3 length: 15; V gene: TRBV12-3/TRBV12-4; J gene: TRBJ1-2; CDR3 protein: CASSITGAGNYGYTF
CDR3 length: 16; V gene: TRBV1; J gene: TRBJ2-1; CDR3 protein: CTSSQVLRGDYNEQFF
CDR3 length: 14; V gene: TRBV24-1; J gene: TRBJ2-1; CDR3 protein: CATSETGGPNEQFF
CDR3 length: 12; V gene: TRBV20-1; J gene: TRBJ1-1; CDR3 protein: CRTGHMDTEAFF
CDR3 length: 14; V gene: TRBV12-3/TRBV12-4; J gene: TRBJ2-3; CDR3 protein: CASRDSLGEDTQYF
CDR3 length: 18; V gene: TRBV11-2; J gene: TRBJ2-4; CDR3 protein: CASSLDPLGGLAKNIQYF
CDR3 length: 13; V gene: TRBV9; J gene: TRBJ2-5; CDR3 protein: CASSVGAQETQYF
CDR3 length: 17; V gene: TRBV12-3/TRBV12-4; J gene: TRBJ2-3; CDR3 protein: CASSLGRTGRSTDTQYF
CDR3 length: 16; V gene: TRBV20-1; J gene: TRBJ2-2; CDR3 protein: CSARDRTLGDTGELFF
CDR3 length: 12; V gene: TRBV6-2/TRBV6-3; J gene: TRBJ1-6; CDR3 protein: CASSYRGSPLHF
CDR3 length: 12; V gene: TRBV20-1; J gene: TRBJ2-7; CDR3 protein: CSAKTVAREQYF
CDR3 length: 13; V gene: TRBV21-1; J gene: TRBJ2-7; CDR3 protein: CASSGNLGYEQYF
CDR3 length: 14; V gene: TRBV20-1; J gene: TRBJ2-2; CDR3 protein: CSASDTDNTGELFF